These T cell receptor beta chains were read from a single sample in a study of T cells in Graves' hyperthyroidism and ophthalmopathy. TCRdb re-called the multiplex PCR reads through MiXCR, storing one row per CDR3 protein. The repertoire holds 400,000 or so distinct CDR3 sequences, about 15% seen once, with about 20% in the top ten. Sample: blood. These receptors came from a woman aged 30 to 39 with Graves' ophthalmopathy. CDR3s include the opening cysteine and the closing phenylalanine or tryptophan. Fields, in order: CDR3 protein, CDR3 DNA, D gene, J gene, V gene, clone size. A D gene is named only where the DNA matches it firmly. Where a row states a size, it is once, few, many or the class of an expanded clone; other rows omit it.

CDR3: CASSLPPGRGTEAFF; DNA: TGTGCCAGCAGCTTACCCCCAGGGCGGGGGACTGAAGCTTTCTTT; D: .; J: TRBJ1-1; V: TRBV11-2; size: few
CDR3: CASKTPQNTEAFF; DNA: TGTGCCAGCAAAACACCCCAGAACACTGAAGCTTTCTTT; D: .; J: TRBJ1-1; V: TRBV12-3/TRBV12-4; size: many
CDR3: CASRVTGKSRYEQYF; DNA: TGTGCCAGCAGGGTGACAGGGAAAAGCCGCTACGAGCAGTACTTC; D: TRBD1; J: TRBJ2-7; V: TRBV28; size: many
CDR3: CASSWTGAGSYNEQFF; DNA: TGTGCCAGCAGTTGGACAGGTGCGGGCTCCTACAATGAGCAGTTCTTC; D: TRBD1; J: TRBJ2-1; V: TRBV27; size: many
CDR3: CASSSPGLAGSTGELFF; DNA: TGTGCCAGCAGTTCCCCGGGACTAGCGGGGAGCACCGGGGAGCTGTTTTTT; D: TRBD2; J: TRBJ2-2; V: TRBV27; size: .
CDR3: CASSEITGGEGKLFF; DNA: TGTGCCAGCAGCGAGATTACAGGGGGCGAGGGAAAACTGTTTTTT; D: TRBD1; J: TRBJ1-4; V: TRBV11-2; size: many
CDR3: CATSRDREPNSPLHF; DNA: TGTGCCACCAGCAGAGATCGGGAACCGAATTCACCCCTCCACTTT; D: .; J: TRBJ1-6; V: TRBV15; size: many
CDR3: CASSLALSDGYTF; DNA: TGTGCCAGCAGCTTAGCGCTTAGCGATGGCTACACCTTC; D: .; J: TRBJ1-2; V: TRBV7-2; size: many
CDR3: CASSLRRSEYLSGDEQYF; DNA: TGTGCCAGCAGCTTAAGACGGTCGGAGTATTTATCCGGGGACGAGCAGTACTTC; D: .; J: TRBJ2-7; V: TRBV11-1; size: few
CDR3: CASSIAGTGGYEQYF; DNA: TGTGCCAGTAGTATAGCTGGGACAGGGGGTTACGAGCAGTACTTC; D: TRBD1; J: TRBJ2-7; V: TRBV19; size: .
CDR3: CASSVAGGSETQYF; DNA: TGTGCCAGCAGCGTAGCGGGAGGTTCAGAGACCCAGTACTTC; D: TRBD2; J: TRBJ2-5; V: TRBV9; size: .
CDR3: CASSEFGADTQYF; DNA: TGCGCCAGCAGTGAGTTCGGAGCAGATACGCAGTATTTT; D: .; J: TRBJ2-3; V: TRBV10-1; size: few
CDR3: CASSRAPTETQYF; DNA: TGTGCCAGCAGTCGGGCGCCAACAGAGACCCAGTACTTC; D: .; J: TRBJ2-5; V: TRBV12-3/TRBV12-4; size: many
CDR3: CASTDGGRETQYF; DNA: TGTGCCAGCACCGATGGGGGGCGAGAGACCCAGTACTTC; D: .; J: TRBJ2-5; V: TRBV2; size: many
CDR3: CASSLMTGPNEKLFF; DNA: TGTGCCAGCAGCTTGATGACAGGGCCAAATGAAAAACTGTTTTTT; D: TRBD1; J: TRBJ1-4; V: TRBV11-3; size: many
CDR3: CASSLGNPQNTEAFF; DNA: TGTGCCAGCAGCTTGGGGAACCCGCAGAACACTGAAGCTTTCTTT; D: .; J: TRBJ1-1; V: TRBV5-5; size: many
CDR3: CSARDSPGGGTNTEAFF; DNA: TGCAGTGCTAGAGATTCCCCGGGGGGGGGCACGAACACTGAAGCTTTCTTT; D: .; J: TRBJ1-1; V: TRBV20-1; size: many
CDR3: CASSHDGANTGELFF; DNA: TGTGCCAGCAGCCACGACGGAGCGAACACCGGGGAGCTGTTTTTT; D: .; J: TRBJ2-2; V: TRBV9; size: .
CDR3: CASSEPGLGPVSYGYTF; DNA: TGTGCCAGCAGTGAACCGGGCTTGGGTCCGGTCTCTTATGGCTACACCTTC; D: .; J: TRBJ1-2; V: TRBV6-1; size: many
CDR3: CASSLRSGYTF; DNA: TGTGCCAGCAGTTTAAGGAGTGGCTACACCTTC; D: .; J: TRBJ1-2; V: TRBV12-3/TRBV12-4; size: many
CDR3: CASSRSGLPKQPQHF; DNA: TGTGCCAGTAGTAGATCTGGGCTCCCGAAACAGCCCCAGCATTTT; D: .; J: TRBJ1-5; V: TRBV19; size: .
CDR3: CASSSRLAGGLLEQFF; DNA: TGTGCCAGCAGTTCTCGACTAGCGGGGGGGCTACTTGAGCAGTTCTTC; D: TRBD2; J: TRBJ2-1; V: TRBV6-6; size: many
CDR3: CASSTRDSYNEQFF; DNA: TGTGCCAGCAGTACCCGGGACTCCTACAATGAGCAGTTCTTC; D: .; J: TRBJ2-1; V: TRBV27; size: few
CDR3: CASSRIQGYYGYTF; DNA: TGTGCCAGCAGTCGAATACAGGGGTATTATGGCTACACCTTC; D: TRBD1; J: TRBJ1-2; V: TRBV7-9; size: few
CDR3: CARSLPRGPGATDTQYF; DNA: TGCGCCAGAAGCTTACCCAGGGGGCCAGGAGCCACAGATACGCAGTATTTT; D: TRBD1; J: TRBJ2-3; V: TRBV5-1; size: many
CDR3: CASSPDSSYNSPLHF; DNA: TGTGCCAGTAGTCCGGACAGCTCCTATAATTCACCCCTCCACTTT; D: .; J: TRBJ1-6; V: TRBV19; size: .
CDR3: CSGGRTGGPNEQFF; DNA: TGCAGCGGAGGGCGGACGGGGGGGCCAAATGAGCAGTTCTTC; D: TRBD2; J: TRBJ2-1; V: TRBV20-1; size: many
CDR3: CASVKLETYEQYF; DNA: TGTGCCTCCGTAAAACTAGAAACCTACGAGCAGTACTTC; D: .; J: TRBJ2-7; V: TRBV6-1; size: .
CDR3: CSAREGTSGGERNEQFF; DNA: TGCAGTGCTAGAGAAGGGACTAGCGGGGGGGAACGAAATGAGCAGTTCTTC; D: TRBD2; J: TRBJ2-1; V: TRBV20-1; size: many
CDR3: CSALTGELFF; DNA: TGCAGCGCTCTAACCGGGGAGCTGTTTTTT; D: .; J: TRBJ2-2; V: TRBV29-1; size: .
CDR3: CASSEGQNTGELFF; DNA: TGTGCCAGCAGTGAGGGACAGAACACCGGGGAGCTGTTTTTT; D: .; J: TRBJ2-2; V: TRBV2; size: many
CDR3: CASSGQSHTEAFF; DNA: TGTGCCAGCAGTGGACAGTCCCACACTGAAGCTTTCTTT; D: .; J: TRBJ1-1; V: TRBV6-1; size: .
CDR3: CASSPPGQETQYF; DNA: TGTGCCAGCTCACCACCAGGCCAAGAGACCCAGTACTTC; D: .; J: TRBJ2-5; V: TRBV18; size: many
CDR3: CASSTWGPETQYF; DNA: TGTGCCAGCAGCACCTGGGGCCCGGAGACCCAGTACTTC; D: .; J: TRBJ2-5; V: TRBV7-2; size: many
CDR3: CACRGTNTEAFF; DNA: TGTGCCTGCAGGGGAACAAACACTGAAGCTTTCTTT; D: .; J: TRBJ1-1; V: TRBV30; size: once
CDR3: CSAKRLAGVYEQYF; DNA: TGCAGTGCTAAAAGACTAGCGGGGGTCTACGAGCAGTACTTC; D: TRBD2; J: TRBJ2-7; V: TRBV20-1; size: many
CDR3: CASSLTSDGEAFF; DNA: TGTGCCAGCAGCTTAACGTCGGACGGTGAAGCTTTCTTT; D: .; J: TRBJ1-1; V: TRBV7-3; size: many
CDR3: CAWSVYEENTEAFF; DNA: TGTGCCTGGAGTGTGTATGAAGAGAACACTGAAGCTTTCTTT; D: .; J: TRBJ1-1; V: TRBV30; size: many
CDR3: CASSFERSPLHF; DNA: TGTGCCAGCAGTTTTGAGCGGTCACCCCTCCACTTT; D: .; J: TRBJ1-6; V: TRBV28; size: .
CDR3: CASSLGTGAFGEQFF; DNA: TGTGCCAGCAGCTTAGGGACAGGGGCGTTTGGTGAGCAGTTCTTC; D: TRBD1; J: TRBJ2-1; V: TRBV7-8; size: few
CDR3: CASSSRTSGGADTQYF; DNA: TGTGCCAGCAGCTCCCGGACTAGCGGGGGGGCGGATACGCAGTATTTT; D: TRBD2; J: TRBJ2-3; V: TRBV7-2; size: many
CDR3: CASSLSPVASNSPLHF; DNA: TGTGCCAGCAGCTTGTCGCCTGTAGCTTCTAATTCACCCCTCCACTTT; D: .; J: TRBJ1-6; V: TRBV5-8; size: .
CDR3: CAIRSRQGMSSYNSPLHF; DNA: TGTGCCATCAGGTCAAGACAGGGAATGAGCTCCTATAATTCACCCCTCCACTTT; D: TRBD1; J: TRBJ1-6; V: TRBV11-2; size: few
CDR3: CASSVDLGFGGADTQYF; DNA: TGTGCCAGCAGCGTTGACCTCGGGTTTGGCGGCGCAGATACGCAGTATTTT; D: .; J: TRBJ2-3; V: TRBV7-2; size: many
CDR3: CASSPPAGSELFF; DNA: TGTGCCAGCTCACCACCCGCAGGATCGGAGCTGTTTTTT; D: .; J: TRBJ2-2; V: TRBV18; size: many
CDR3: CASSSPHGRNEQYF; DNA: TGTGCCAGCAGTTCCCCCCACGGACGAAACGAGCAGTACTTC; D: .; J: TRBJ2-7; V: TRBV28; size: .
CDR3: CASSWASYNSPLHF; DNA: TGTGCCAGCAGTTGGGCCTCCTATAATTCACCCCTCCACTTT; D: .; J: TRBJ1-6; V: TRBV27; size: many
CDR3: CASRRTGTANSYEQYF; DNA: TGTGCCAGCAGGCGAACCGGGACGGCCAACTCCTACGAGCAGTACTTC; D: .; J: TRBJ2-7; V: TRBV7-9; size: .
CDR3: CASSGLAGVNTGELFF; DNA: TGTGCCAGCAGCGGACTAGCGGGGGTGAACACCGGGGAGCTGTTTTTT; D: TRBD2; J: TRBJ2-2; V: TRBV6-1; size: many
CDR3: CASSPAGRAGYTF; DNA: TGTGCCAGCAGCCCCGCCGGGCGTGCGGGTTACACCTTC; D: .; J: TRBJ1-2; V: TRBV3-1; size: many